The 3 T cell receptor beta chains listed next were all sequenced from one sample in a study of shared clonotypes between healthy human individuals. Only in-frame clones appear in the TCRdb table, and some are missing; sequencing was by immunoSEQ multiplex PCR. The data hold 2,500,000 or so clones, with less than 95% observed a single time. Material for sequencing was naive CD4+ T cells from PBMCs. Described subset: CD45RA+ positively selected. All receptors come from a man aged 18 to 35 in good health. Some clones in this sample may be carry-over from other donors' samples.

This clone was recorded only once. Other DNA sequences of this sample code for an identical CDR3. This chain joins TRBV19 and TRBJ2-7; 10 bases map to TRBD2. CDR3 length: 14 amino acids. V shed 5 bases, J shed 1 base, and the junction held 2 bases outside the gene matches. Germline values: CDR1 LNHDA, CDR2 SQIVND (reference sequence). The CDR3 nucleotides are TGTGCCAGTAGTTTAGCGGGAGGTTCCTACGAGCAGTACTTC. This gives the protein CASSLAGGSYEQYF.

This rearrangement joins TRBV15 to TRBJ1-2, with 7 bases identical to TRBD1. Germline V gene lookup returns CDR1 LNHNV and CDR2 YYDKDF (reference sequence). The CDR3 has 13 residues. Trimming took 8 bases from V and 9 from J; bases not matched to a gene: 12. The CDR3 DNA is TGTGCCACCGCCGAGGGGAGGGGGCTGAGCTACACCTTC. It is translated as CATAEGRGLSYTF.

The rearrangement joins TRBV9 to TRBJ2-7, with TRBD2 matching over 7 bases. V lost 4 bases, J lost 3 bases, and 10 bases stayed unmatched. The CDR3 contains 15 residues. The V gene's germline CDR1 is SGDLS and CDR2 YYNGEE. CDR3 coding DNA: TGTGCCAGCAGCCCCATTGGTGGGAGGGGCTACGAGCAGTACTTC. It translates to CASSPIGGRGYEQYF.